Presented here are 19 T cell receptor beta chains from one specimen sequenced in a study of blood T cell repertoires in COVID-19. Produced via immunoSEQ multiplex PCR; TCRdb's table is partial and in-frame only. The sample includes hundreds of thousands of clones, approximately 88% of them seen just once. Sequenced input: peripheral blood. These receptors came from a man aged 55 to 70 who had recovered from COVID-19.

The V and J genes are TRBV15 and TRBJ1-1; TRBD1 matches at 9 bases. The CDR3 is 15 amino acids. CDR1 LNHNV and CDR2 YYDKDF come from the germline V gene (reference sequence). V was clipped by 3 bases and J by 6 bases; unmatched bases: 8. The CDR3 sequence: CATSSQQGARAEAFF. CDR3 coding DNA: TGTGCCACCAGCAGTCAACAGGGGGCGCGGGCTGAAGCTTTCTTT.

The J gene is TRBJ1-1, the V gene TRBV7-2, with D maybe TRBD1 (5 bases). V was cut by 3 bases and J by 4 bases, with 12 bases left in between. There are 14 residues in the CDR3. Germline V gives CDR1 SGHTA, CDR2 FQGNSA. CDR3 DNA: TGTGCCAGCAGCTTCACAGGCCGCATCACTGAAGCTTTCTTT. As protein: CASSFTGRITEAFF. Based on the CDR3 plus reference TRBV7-2 and TRBJ1-1, the full variable domain is GAGVSQSPSNKVTEKGKDVELRCDPISGHTALYWYRQSLGQGLEFLIYFQGNSAPDKSGLPSDRFSAERTGGSVSTLTIQRTQQEDSAVYLCASSFTGRITEAFFGQGTRLTVV.

This sequence joins TRBV30 and TRBJ2-7, with 11 bases that match TRBD1. Germline assignment: CDR1 GTSNPN and CDR2 SVGIG (reference sequence). J was trimmed by 5 bases and V by 2 bases; bases with no gene match: 11. CDR3 size: 16 residues. CDR3 sequence: CAWSKRDRGFRNEQYF. DNA of the CDR3: TGTGCCTGGAGTAAAAGGGACAGGGGGTTTCGGAACGAGCAGTACTTC.

J is TRBJ1-1 and V is TRBV7-2; D unclear. Germline CDR1 is SGHTA and CDR2 is FQGNSA. This CDR3 has 14 amino acids. Between the trimmed V and J ends, which lost 3 bases and 4 bases, there was a span of 12 bases. The CDR3 DNA reads as TGTGCCAGCAGCTTTCAGACCGGGGTCACTGAAGCTTTCTTT. Translated: CASSFQTGVTEAFF.

The chain recombines TRBV18 with TRBJ2-2; TRBD2 matches at 7 bases. The ends lost 3 bases at V and 1 base at J; junction bases unmatched: 5. Germline V lookup: CDR1 KGHSH, CDR2 LQKENI. CDR3 size: 16 residues. The DNA of the CDR3 is TGTGCCAGCTCACCTACGGGACTAAGGAACACCGGGGAGCTGTTTTTT. Protein sequence: CASSPTGLRNTGELFF.

The gene calls are TRBV21-1 and TRBJ1-4. TRBV21-1 constitutes a pseudogene. This CDR3 is 18 amino acids long. CDR3 residues: CASSKALRGNGTNEKLFF. The CDR3 DNA reads TGTGCCAGCAGCAAAGCGCTGAGAGGGAATGGGACTAATGAAAAACTGTTTTTT.

The chain has TRBV28 and TRBJ1-6; D call uncertain. Trimming took off 6 bases at V and 0 bases at J, with 15 bases between the two ends. The CDR3 is 17 residues long. CDR1 and CDR2 from the germline V gene are MDHEN and SYDVKM. Written as DNA, the CDR3 is TGTGCCAGCAGCCAGATCCAGGCGAGCTCCTATAATTCACCCCTCCACTTT. As protein: CASSQIQASSYNSPLHF.

The J gene is TRBJ2-1, the V gene TRBV24-1; 12 bases map to TRBD2. The CDR3 covers 15 residues. V was clipped by 2 bases and J by 15 bases; unmatched bases: 10. Germline CDR1 reads KGHDR; CDR2 reads SFDVKD. The CDR3, as DNA: TGTGCCACCAGTGATTCAAGGGCTAGCGGGGGGGTTGTGTTCTTC. Encoded protein: CATSDSRASGGVVFF.

This clone was observed a single time. The chain uses TRBV5-1 and TRBJ2-5; TRBD1 matches at 10 bases. J gave up 4 bases and V 4 bases, and 7 bases lay outside the gene matches. Germline V gene sequence: CDR1 SGHRS, CDR2 YFSETQ. CDR3 size: 15 residues. CDR3 coding DNA: TGCGCCAGCAGCCCCCAGGGGACAGGGGCAGAGACCCAGTACTTC. This sequence encodes CASSPQGTGAETQYF.

The rearrangement links TRBV5-1 to TRBJ1-1, with unresolved D. The CDR3 spans 15 residues. CDR1 and CDR2 from the germline V gene are SGHRS and YFSETQ. Trimming pared 1 base from V and 4 bases from J, leaving 14 bases between. The CDR3 bases are TGCGCCAGCAGCTTGTGGGCGGGAGGAGGCACTGAAGCTTTCTTT. As protein: CASSLWAGGGTEAFF. Supplemented by reference TRBV5-1 and TRBJ1-1, the full variable domain reads KAGVTQTPRYLIKTRGQQVTLSCSPISGHRSVSWYQQTPGQGLQFLFEYFSETQRNKGNFPGRFSGRQFSNSRSEMNVSTLELGDSALYLCASSLWAGGGTEAFFGQGTRLTVV.

This chain links TRBV27 with TRBJ1-3; D remains ambiguous. V was pared by 3 bases and J by 3 bases, with 9 bases between. The CDR3 runs 14 residues. CDR1 MNHEY and CDR2 SMNVEV come from the germline V gene (reference sequence). In nucleotides, the CDR3 is TGTGCCAGCAGTTTGGTGTACAGTGGAAACACCATATATTTT. It encodes CASSLVYSGNTIYF.

This clone was counted once. This chain connects TRBV6-1 to TRBJ2-7; tentative D call: TRBD2 (5 bases). CDR3 size: 12 residues. Germline CDR1 and CDR2: MNHNS and SASEGT. With 8 bases removed from V and 2 bases from J, the gap between germline ends came to 10 bases. The CDR3 DNA reads as TGTGCCAGCGGGCGGGTGACCTACGAGCAGTACTTC. Translated, it gives CASGRVTYEQYF.

J is TRBJ1-5 and V is TRBV7-9; no definite D call. CDR3 length: 13 amino acids. The V and J ends lost 6 bases and 9 bases respectively, with 15 bases between them. Germline V gene data show CDR1 as SEHNR and CDR2 as FQNEAQ (reference sequence). The CDR3 loop is CASSFRDGWPQHF. The CDR3 bases are TGTGCCAGCAGTTTCCGGGATGGTTGGCCCCAGCATTTT. Combining the CDR3 with reference TRBV7-9 and TRBJ1-5 gives the whole variable domain DTGVSQNPRHKITKRGQNVTFRCDPISEHNRLYWYRQTLGQGPEFLTYFQNEAQLEKSRLLSDRFSAERPKGSFSTLEIQRTEQGDSAMYLCASSFRDGWPQHFGDGTRLSIL.

The chain carries TRBV7-9 and TRBJ1-1; perhaps TRBD1 as D (5 bases). The germline V gene has CDR1 SEHNR and CDR2 FQNEAQ (reference sequence). The V end lost 1 base, the J end lost 4 bases, and 13 bases lay between the germline ends. This CDR3 has 15 residues. The CDR3 protein is CASSLVAREGTEAFF. CDR3 coding DNA: TGTGCCAGCAGCTTAGTGGCCAGGGAAGGCACTGAAGCTTTCTTT.

The DNA of the CDR3 is TGTGCCAGCTCACCGCCCCAGGGAAGAGAGACCCAGTACTTC. It specifies CASSPPQGRETQYF. The chain combines TRBV18 with TRBJ2-5, with D tentatively TRBD1 (5 bases). V lost 3 bases and J lost 4, with 12 bases in between. Germline CDR1 reads KGHSH; CDR2 reads LQKENI. The CDR3 spans 14 residues.

The rearrangement uses TRBV6-5 and TRBJ1-1, with D hard to call. Looked up from germline, CDR1 is MNHEY and CDR2 is SVGAGI. Trimming removed 0 bases from V and 0 bases from J, with 8 bases in between. This CDR3 has 15 amino acids. Here the CDR3 DNA reads TGTGCCAGCAGTTACTCCACTATCATGAACACTGAAGCTTTCTTT. Translated: CASSYSTIMNTEAFF.

This clone has a handful of counts. V usage is TRBV28 and J usage is TRBJ1-5, with D perhaps TRBD1 (5 bases). The germline gives CDR1 MDHEN, CDR2 SYDVKM. V was pared by 3 bases and J by 3 bases, with 15 bases between. The CDR3 covers 16 residues. DNA for the CDR3: TGTGCCAGCAGTTTTGGAGGGGATCGGGACAATCAGCCCCAGCATTTT. It is translated as CASSFGGDRDNQPQHF.

CDR3 nucleotide sequence: TGTGCCCTAGGGACTCGCGGGGGCACAGATACGCAGTATTTT. This codes for CALGTRGGTDTQYF. The chain carries TRBV12-5 and TRBJ2-3; D is possibly TRBD2 (6 bases). The CDR3 is 14 residues long. CDR1 and CDR2 from the germline V gene are LGHNT and FRNRAP.

V gene TRBV19 combines with J gene TRBJ1-6, with 9 positions matching TRBD1. Germline values: CDR1 LNHDA, CDR2 SQIVND (reference sequence). With V trimmed by 8 bases and J by 8 bases, 4 bases remained unmatched. This CDR3 comprises 13 residues. This CDR3 reads CASQGQGHSPLHF. In DNA, the CDR3 is TGTGCCAGTCAGGGACAGGGACATTCACCCCTCCACTTT. The whole variable domain, filled in from reference TRBV19 and TRBJ1-6, reads DGGITQSPKYLFRKEGQNVTLSCEQNLNHDAMYWYRQDPGQGLRLIYYSQIVNDFQKGDIAEGYSVSREKKESFPLTVTSAQKNPTAFYLCASQGQGHSPLHFGNGTRLTVT.